These 14 T cell receptor beta chains were all obtained from the same sample, sequenced in a study of T-cell reconstitution after alpha-beta-depleted transplantation in children (dated by TCRdb to 2016 to 2018). What this sample's treatment or condition label stands for: allogeneic hematopoietic cell transplantation with graft depleted of TCRalphabeta T cells and CD19 B cells. Library method: PCR. The data were produced on an Illumina HiSeq 2500. TCR library preparation used molecular barcoding, with unique molecular identifiers applied to normalize quantification of the TCRbeta repertoire. TCRdb trimmed public reads at Q25 via fastp, called clones via MiXCR and kept in-frame beta chains. Each CDR3 protein appears once, grouped with its most common genes and DNA. The sample contains hundreds of thousands of distinct CDR3 sequences, over 10% of them found a single time. The biggest ten clones account for 0.79% of the sample.

This sample comprised PBMCs, obtained before TCRalphabeta/CD19-depleted stem cell transplant. Source of these receptors: a girl aged 2-10 years with congenital amegakaryocytic thrombocytopenia, due to receive a stem cell transplant.

This clonotype appeared many times. The rearrangement uses TRBV20-1 and TRBJ2-1; 10 bases agree with TRBD2. Unmatched junction bases numbered 7, after V lost 3 bases and J lost 5 bases. This CDR3 region has 15 residues. Per the germline V gene, CDR1 is DFQATT and CDR2 is SNEGSKA (reference sequence). CDR3 loop: CSARTLAGRNNEQFF. The CDR3 DNA reads as TGCAGTGCTAGGACACTAGCGGGAAGGAACAATGAGCAGTTCTTC.

The rearrangement links TRBV20-1 to TRBJ2-2; no definite D call. Germline assignment: CDR1 DFQATT and CDR2 SNEGSKA (reference sequence). The germline V and J ends were trimmed by 0 bases and 5 bases, with 16 bases remaining between them. This CDR3 is 16 amino acids long. The CDR3 nucleotides are TGCAGTGCTAGAGATTTTGCCAAGTCGGTTACCGGGGAGCTGTTTTTT. Translating it yields CSARDFAKSVTGELFF.

This clonotype came up many times. The rearrangement links TRBV7-2 to TRBJ1-5; D is ambiguous. Deletions cut 2 bases from V and 4 bases from J, with 12 bases between. The germline gives CDR1 SGHTA, CDR2 FQGNSA. The CDR3 length is 15 residues. The CDR3 region has the DNA TGTGCCAGCAGCTTACAGGCGGTTGGAAATCAGCCCCAGCATTTT. Protein sequence: CASSLQAVGNQPQHF.

This clonotype was seen ten or more times. The V gene is TRBV5-1, the J gene TRBJ1-2; TRBD1 might be the D (6 bases). This CDR3 region has 13 residues. Per the germline V gene, CDR1 is SGHRS and CDR2 is YFSETQ. The V and J ends lost 1 base and 9 bases respectively, with 13 bases between them. The CDR3 coding sequence is TGCGCCAGCAGCTTGAACAGGGAGGATAGCTACACCTTC. Translating it yields CASSLNREDSYTF.

The chain links TRBV21-1 to TRBJ2-7. TRBV21-1 is a pseudogene segment. The CDR3 extends over 13 amino acids. The CDR3: CASSAVRTYEQYF. Written as DNA, the CDR3 is TGTGCCAGCAGCGCCGTCAGAACCTACGAGCAGTACTTC.

This clonotype was detected ten times or more. The chain recombines TRBV3-1 with TRBJ2-2; D gene ambiguous. V gave up 2 bases and J gave up 8 bases, with 9 bases separating them. The CDR3 contains 13 residues. Germline V lookup: CDR1 LGHDT, CDR2 YNNKEL (reference sequence). For the CDR3, the DNA is TGTGCCAGCAGCCAATCTCCCAGGGGGGAGCTGTTTTTT. Translated, it gives CASSQSPRGELFF. Full variable domain (remainder filled in from reference TRBV3-1 and TRBJ2-2): DTAVSQTPKYLVTQMGNDKSIKCEQNLGHDTMYWYKQDSKKFLKIMFSYNNKELIINETVPNRFSPKSPDKAHLNLHINSLELGDSAVYFCASSQSPRGELFFGEGSRLTVL.

In this sample, this clonotype turned up many times. The chain employs TRBV7-9 and TRBJ2-5; a weak D match, TRBD2 (5 bases). Germline CDR1 reads SEHNR; CDR2 reads FQNEAQ (reference sequence). V lost 0 bases, J lost 5 bases, and 10 bases lay in between. The CDR3 has 14 amino acids. As DNA, the CDR3 is TGTGCCAGCAGCTTAGCGGGGAGTGCGGAGACCCAGTACTTC. Amino acid sequence: CASSLAGSAETQYF.

Many counts were recorded for this clonotype. The chain employs TRBV28 and TRBJ2-2; D is ambiguous. Trimming removed 6 bases at V and 7 bases at J, with 6 bases between. The V gene's germline CDR1 is MDHEN and CDR2 SYDVKM. This CDR3 has 11 residues. CDR3 sequence (DNA): TGTGCCAGCAGAGGTTACGGGGAGCTGTTTTTT. Its translation: CASRGYGELFF.

The chain uses TRBV7-2 and TRBJ2-1; 9 positions agree with TRBD2. In germline, CDR1 is SGHTA, CDR2 FQGNSA. CDR3 length equals 16 residues. The ends lost 1 base at V and 7 bases at J; junction bases unmatched: 8. CDR3 residues: CASSLVVAGGINEQFF. CDR3 nucleotides: TGTGCCAGCAGCTTAGTAGTGGCGGGAGGGATAAATGAGCAGTTCTTC.

This clonotype was found a few times. The gene calls are TRBV7-6 and TRBJ2-3, with D possibly TRBD2 on 5 matching bases. The V and J ends lost 8 bases and 4 bases respectively, with 13 bases between them. The CDR3 has 13 residues. Germline V CDR1 and CDR2: SGHVS, FNYEAQ. The CDR3: CASGLSFADTQYF. As DNA, the CDR3 is TGTGCCAGCGGACTGAGTTTTGCAGATACGCAGTATTTT. Filled out from reference TRBV7-6 and TRBJ2-3, the complete variable domain reads GAGVSQSPRYKVTKRGQDVALRCDPISGHVSLYWYRQALGQGPEFLTYFNYEAQQDKSGLPNDRFSAERPEGSISTLTIQRTEQRDSAMYRCASGLSFADTQYFGPGTRLTVL.

The sample holds many counts of this clonotype. The chain is built from TRBV5-1 and TRBJ2-5; 7 bases are a match to TRBD2. Germline CDR1 SGHRS, CDR2 YFSETQ. This CDR3 contains 16 residues. Unmatched junction bases numbered 13, after V lost 4 bases and J lost 4 bases. The CDR3 DNA follows: TGCGCCAGCAGCGTCTACTCTAGCGGTGGGGGAGAGACCCAGTACTTC. The encoded protein is CASSVYSSGGGETQYF.

This chain joins TRBV20-1 and TRBJ2-1; D is possibly TRBD1 or TRBD2 (5 bases each). The CDR3 has 14 residues. Deletions cut 6 bases from V and 8 bases from J, with 20 bases between. Germline loops: CDR1 DFQATT, CDR2 SNEGSKA (reference sequence). The CDR3 nucleotides are TGCAGTGCCACACCGGGACCGGCTAGGGATGAGCAGTTCTTC. Protein product: CSATPGPARDEQFF.

In DNA form, the CDR3 reads TGTGCCAGCAGCGCTAACACCGGGGCCGACACAGATACGCAGTATTTT. It specifies CASSANTGADTDTQYF. The chain couples TRBV9 to TRBJ2-3; D is tentatively TRBD1 or TRBD2 (5 bases each). V was shortened by 3 bases and J by 2 bases, with 16 bases between the two germline ends. There are 16 residues in the CDR3. CDR1 and CDR2 from the germline V gene are SGDLS and YYNGEE.

A few counts support this clonotype. This rearrangement joins TRBV5-1 to TRBJ2-3; 14 nucleotides agree with TRBD2. V shed 3 bases and J 0 bases; nucleotides not matched to a gene: 6. The CDR3 has 18 amino acids. Germline V gene data show CDR1 as SGHRS and CDR2 as YFSETQ. CDR3 amino acids: CASSSRTSGRFSTDTQYF. The CDR3 region has the DNA TGCGCCAGCAGCTCCCGGACTAGCGGGAGGTTTAGCACAGATACGCAGTATTTT.